This T cell receptor beta chain originates from a study of blood T cell repertoires in COVID-19. Looking at the study overall: Acute and convalescent COVID-19 specimens originated in the United States, Italy and Spain. In each case, the material was cDNA or gDNA derived from T cells, B-cell-depleted T cells, or PBMCs.

The table came from immunoSEQ multiplex PCR; TCRdb's copy has only in-frame clones and leaves some out. This sample has about 140,000 clones, with 84% found just once. The cohort comprised adults aged about 18 to 89 years residing in under 25 US areas. Participant-given clinical history determined each cohort assignment. Germline loops: CDR1 MNHEY, CDR2 SVGEGT. The CDR3 runs to 18 residues. After removal of 2 bases from V and 5 bases from J, the junction contained 12 bases not matched to a gene. The receptor was derived from a man aged 35 to 55 with acute COVID-19. Sequenced input: PBMCs or T cells enriched from blood (not recorded which). V usage is TRBV6-2 or TRBV6-3 and J usage is TRBJ2-5, with 12 nucleotides matching TRBD1. DNA of the CDR3: TGTGCCAGCAGTTACAAGGGACCCGGGACAGGGGGCGATGAGACCCAGTACTTC. This sequence encodes CASSYKGPGTGGDETQYF.